The following is a T cell receptor beta chain sequence with its context. The CDR3 runs to 17 residues. Trimming at V came to 4 bases and at J to 6 bases, leaving 13 bases not matched to a gene. CDR1 is LGHDT and CDR2 is YNNKEL in the germline V gene (reference sequence). The entry originates in a study of blood T cell repertoires in COVID-19. The wider study: PBMCs, B-cell-depleted T cells, or T cells were the source of the cDNA or gDNA that made up the material.

Data came from immunoSEQ multiplex PCR; TCRdb stores just in-frame clones and leaves some out. The sample lists approximately 90,000 clones; 78% were seen once. The TCR originated in a man aged 65 to 85 with COVID-19, enrolled during active disease. Sequencing was performed on peripheral blood. The rearrangement links TRBV3-1 (or the pseudogene TRBV3-2) to TRBJ1-5; 9 nucleotides line up with TRBD1. Here the CDR3 DNA reads TGTGCCAGCAGCCCCCACTGGGACAGGGAAGTCGGTCAGCCCCAGCATTTT. It translates to CASSPHWDREVGQPQHF.